A single sample gave rise to the 16 T cell receptor beta chains below, sequenced in a study of cytomegalovirus exposure and HLA in healthy donors (dated by TCRdb to about 2017). Library generation was performed with the immunoSEQ multiplex PCR assay. A mixture of 60 forward primers for TCR Vbeta segments and 13 reverse primers for TCR Jbeta segments was used in the multiplex PCR. TCRdb provides this immuneACCESS table in a form limited to in-frame rearrangements. Some clones are lacking; in checked studies, under half of them reflect an unresolved V gene, and why the rest are absent is not known. The sample includes 100,000 or so clones, with about 70% observed a single time. The ten biggest clones cover around 5% of the sample. The specimen sequenced was PBMCs. The receptor source for this set is a woman in her late teens or twenties in good health and CMV-seropositive.

CDR3 sequence reads: CASSVDASGRYEQYF. The CDR3 nucleotides read TGTGCCAGCAGCGTAGACGCTAGCGGGAGATACGAGCAGTACTTC. This chain uses TRBV9 with TRBJ2-7; 10 bases agree with TRBD2. With 0 bases clipped from V and 4 bases from J, the junction kept 4 bases outside the gene matches. Germline CDR1 reads SGDLS; CDR2 reads YYNGEE. The CDR3 sequence is 15 residues long.

The chain employs TRBV5-1 and TRBJ2-1, with 9 bases identical to TRBD1. The CDR3 sequence is 15 residues long. The trim removed 0 bases at V and 10 bases at J, leaving 8 bases unmatched. The germline gives CDR1 SGHRS, CDR2 YFSETQ. The CDR3 spells CASSLEVDRGKEQFF. CDR3 in DNA: TGCGCCAGCAGCTTGGAGGTGGACAGGGGTAAGGAGCAGTTCTTC.

This clone was detected only once. The rearrangement uses TRBV6-5 and TRBJ2-7; D is perhaps TRBD1 (6 bases). V lost 5 bases, J lost 0 bases, and 8 bases lay in between. Germline assignment: CDR1 MNHEY and CDR2 SVGAGI. CDR3 length equals 13 residues. In DNA form, the CDR3 reads TGTGCCAGCAGTACAGGGCCCTCCTACGAGCAGTACTTC. The encoded protein is CASSTGPSYEQYF.

Written as DNA, the CDR3 is TGTGCCAGCAGCCGAGGGACTAGCGGGAGGGTAGAAGAGCAGTACTTC. Protein: CASSRGTSGRVEEQYF. This sequence joins TRBV7-9 and TRBJ2-7; 16 bases match TRBD2. CDR1 and CDR2 (germline): SEHNR, FQNEAQ (reference sequence). The CDR3 has 16 residues. V lost 5 bases and J lost 7; bases outside the gene matches: 8.

The gene calls are TRBV15 and TRBJ2-6; no reliable D call. There are 15 residues in the CDR3. Germline V lookup: CDR1 LNHNV, CDR2 YYDKDF (reference sequence). V shed 2 bases and J shed 0 bases, with 5 bases lying between them. This CDR3 reads CATSRLYSGANVLTF. CDR3 coding DNA: TGTGCCACCAGCAGACTATACTCTGGGGCCAACGTCCTGACTTTC.

In the case of this clone: The junction departs from germline at one end; a sequencing error may be responsible. V usage is TRBV6-6 and J usage is TRBJ2-7; D is uncertain. CDR1 and CDR2 (germline): MNHNY, SVGAGI (reference sequence). This CDR3 spans 16 amino acids. The CDR3 DNA follows: TGTGCCAGCAGTTACTCGAAGGAGCCCAACTCCCACGAGCAGTACTTC. Residues: CASSYSKEPNSHEQYF.

The chain combines TRBV13 with TRBJ2-3, with D possibly TRBD2 on 6 matching bases. The CDR3 contains 13 residues. Germline assignment: CDR1 PRHDT and CDR2 FYEKMQ (reference sequence). Trimming took off 5 bases at V and 2 bases at J, with 8 bases between the two ends. The CDR3 loop is CASSTDYTDTQYF. For the CDR3, the DNA is TGTGCCAGCAGCACGGACTACACAGATACGCAGTATTTT.

V and J are TRBV28 and TRBJ1-5; the D is unclear. Trimming pared 7 bases from V and 4 bases from J, leaving 17 bases between. This CDR3 contains 15 residues. Germline V gene data show CDR1 as MDHEN and CDR2 as SYDVKM. The CDR3 protein is CASTDERERNQPQHF. As DNA, the CDR3 is TGTGCCAGCACCGACGAAAGGGAGAGAAATCAGCCCCAGCATTTT.

The chain combines TRBV28 with TRBJ2-6; 7 positions match TRBD2. Looked up from germline, CDR1 is MDHEN and CDR2 is SYDVKM. The CDR3 sequence is 19 residues long. V lost 4 bases and J lost 0; bases outside the gene matches: 12. CDR3 sequence reads: CASSSRRRETRSGANVLTF. The CDR3 DNA reads as TGTGCCAGCAGTTCCCGGCGGCGGGAGACCCGCTCTGGGGCCAACGTCCTGACTTTC.

In this sample, this clone turned up a few times. V and J are TRBV6-1 and TRBJ2-7, with 7 bases that match TRBD1. The germline gives CDR1 MNHNS, CDR2 SASEGT. This CDR3 comprises 13 residues. J gave up 5 bases and V 5 bases, and 6 bases lay outside the gene matches. The CDR3 protein is CASSSGTVNEQYF. In nucleotides, the CDR3 is TGTGCCAGCAGTTCCGGGACAGTGAACGAGCAGTACTTC.

This chain connects TRBV5-1 to TRBJ1-2, with TRBD1 matching 10 bases. This CDR3 comprises 15 residues. J gave up 8 bases and V 4 bases, and 11 bases lay outside the gene matches. In germline, CDR1 is SGHRS, CDR2 YFSETQ. CDR3 sequence: CASSTAGTGVKGYTF. The CDR3, as DNA: TGCGCCAGCAGCACCGCCGGGACAGGGGTAAAGGGCTACACCTTC.

This sequence joins TRBV29-1 and TRBJ2-3, with TRBD2 matching over 11 bases. With 4 bases clipped from V and 3 bases from J, the junction kept 9 bases outside the gene matches. Germline assignment: CDR1 SQVTM and CDR2 ANQGSEA. This CDR3 region has 16 residues. The CDR3 here is CSVVLAGDLETDTQYF. CDR3 DNA sequence: TGCAGCGTTGTACTAGCGGGAGACTTGGAAACAGATACGCAGTATTTT.

The chain combines TRBV4-1 with TRBJ1-2; D uncertain. CDR1 is MGHRA, CDR2 YSYEKL, per germline. CDR3 length: 13 amino acids. The V end was cut by 3 bases, the J end by 2 bases, with 7 bases between. The CDR3 coding sequence is TGCGCCAGCAGCCAGGCCAGGAACTATGGCTACACCTTC. Encoded protein: CASSQARNYGYTF.

The chain couples TRBV18 to TRBJ2-1; perhaps TRBD2 as D (10 bases). The CDR3 length is 16 residues. Germline V CDR1 and CDR2: KGHSH, LQKENI. With 3 bases removed from V and 6 bases from J, the gap between germline ends came to 18 bases. Here the CDR3 DNA reads TGTGCCAGCTCACCCCTACTAGCGGGACAGGGCAATGAGCAGTTCTTC. This sequence encodes CASSPLLAGQGNEQFF.

CDR3 sequence: CASGTGGHEQYF. The CDR3 region has the DNA TGCGCCAGCGGGACAGGGGGCCACGAGCAGTACTTC. V usage is TRBV5-1 and J usage is TRBJ2-7; 12 bases are shared with TRBD1. J was trimmed by 5 bases and V by 7 bases; bases with no gene match: 1. Germline-derived CDR1 and CDR2 are SGHRS and YFSETQ. The CDR3 length is 12 residues. Using reference TRBV5-1 and TRBJ2-7 for the parts outside the CDR3, the full variable domain is KAGVTQTPRYLIKTRGQQVTLSCSPISGHRSVSWYQQTPGQGLQFLFEYFSETQRNKGNFPGRFSGRQFSNSRSEMNVSTLELGDSALYLCASGTGGHEQYFGPGTRLTVT.

The chain joins TRBV4-1 to TRBJ2-7, with TRBD1 matching over 10 bases. J was trimmed by 3 bases and V by 4 bases; bases with no gene match: 3. The CDR3 totals 14 residues. The V gene's germline CDR1 is MGHRA and CDR2 YSYEKL. The CDR3 loop reads CASSLGQGDYEQYF. The CDR3 nucleotides are TGCGCCAGCAGCCTTGGACAGGGGGACTACGAGCAGTACTTC.